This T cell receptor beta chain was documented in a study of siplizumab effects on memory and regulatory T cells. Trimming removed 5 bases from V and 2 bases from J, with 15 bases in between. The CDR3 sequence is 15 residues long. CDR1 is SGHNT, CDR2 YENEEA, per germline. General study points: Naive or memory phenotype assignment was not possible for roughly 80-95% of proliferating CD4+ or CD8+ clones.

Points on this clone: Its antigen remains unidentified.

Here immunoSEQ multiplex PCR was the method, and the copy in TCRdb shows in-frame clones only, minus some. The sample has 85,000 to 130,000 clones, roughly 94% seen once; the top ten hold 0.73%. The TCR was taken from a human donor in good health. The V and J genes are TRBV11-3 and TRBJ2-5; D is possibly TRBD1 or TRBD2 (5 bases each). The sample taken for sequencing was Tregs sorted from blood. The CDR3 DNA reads TGTGCCAGCAGCCCCGGGGCGGCTAGACAAGAGACCCAGTACTTC. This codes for CASSPGAARQETQYF.